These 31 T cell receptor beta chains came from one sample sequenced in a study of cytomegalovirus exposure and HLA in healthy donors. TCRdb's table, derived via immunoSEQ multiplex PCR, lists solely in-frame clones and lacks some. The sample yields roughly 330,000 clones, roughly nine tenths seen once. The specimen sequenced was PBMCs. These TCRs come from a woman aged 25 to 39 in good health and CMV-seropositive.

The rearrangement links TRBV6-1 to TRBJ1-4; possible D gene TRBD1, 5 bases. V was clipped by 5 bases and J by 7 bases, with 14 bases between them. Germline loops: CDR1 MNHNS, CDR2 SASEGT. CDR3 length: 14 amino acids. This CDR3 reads CASSHGGGSEKLFF. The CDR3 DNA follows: TGTGCCAGCAGTCACGGGGGGGGGAGTGAAAAACTGTTTTTT.

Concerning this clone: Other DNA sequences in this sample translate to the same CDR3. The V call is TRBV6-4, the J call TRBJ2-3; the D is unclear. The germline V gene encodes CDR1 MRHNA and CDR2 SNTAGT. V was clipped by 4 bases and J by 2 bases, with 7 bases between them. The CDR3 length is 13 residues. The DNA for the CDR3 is TGTGCCAGCAGTGGGGGATCCACAGATACGCAGTATTTT. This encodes CASSGGSTDTQYF.

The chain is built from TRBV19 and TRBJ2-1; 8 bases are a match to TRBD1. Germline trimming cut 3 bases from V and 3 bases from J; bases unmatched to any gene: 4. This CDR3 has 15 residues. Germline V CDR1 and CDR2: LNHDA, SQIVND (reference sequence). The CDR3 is CASSIFGQGYNEQFF. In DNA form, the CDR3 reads TGTGCCAGTAGTATCTTTGGACAGGGCTACAATGAGCAGTTCTTC.

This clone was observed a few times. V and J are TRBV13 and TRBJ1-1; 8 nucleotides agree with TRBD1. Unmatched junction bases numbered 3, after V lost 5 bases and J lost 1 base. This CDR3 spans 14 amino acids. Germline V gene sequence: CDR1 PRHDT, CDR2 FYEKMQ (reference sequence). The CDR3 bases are TGTGCCAGCAGCCCCGGGACAGGGAACACTGAAGCTTTCTTT. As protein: CASSPGTGNTEAFF. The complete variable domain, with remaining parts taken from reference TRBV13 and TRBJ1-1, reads AAGVIQSPRHLIKEKRETATLKCYPIPRHDTVYWYQQGPGQDPQFLISFYEKMQSDKGSIPDRFSAQQFSDYHSELNMSSLELGDSALYFCASSPGTGNTEAFFGQGTRLTVV.

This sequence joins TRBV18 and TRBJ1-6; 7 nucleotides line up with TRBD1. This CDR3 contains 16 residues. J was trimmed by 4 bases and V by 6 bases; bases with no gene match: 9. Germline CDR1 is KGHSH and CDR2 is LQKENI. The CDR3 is CASSRADRSYNSPLHF. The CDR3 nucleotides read TGTGCCAGCTCGCGGGCGGACAGGTCATATAATTCACCCCTCCACTTT.

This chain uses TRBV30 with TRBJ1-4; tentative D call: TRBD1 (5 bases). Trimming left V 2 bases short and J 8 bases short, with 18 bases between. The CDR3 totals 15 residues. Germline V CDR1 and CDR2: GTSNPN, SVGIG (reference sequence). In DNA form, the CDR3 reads TGTGCCTGGAGTCCCTGGGACGGTGGAAGGGAAAAACTGTTTTTT. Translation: CAWSPWDGGREKLFF.

This CDR3 is CASSTGLAYEQYF. DNA for the CDR3: TGTGCCAGCAGCACCGGGCTAGCCTACGAGCAGTACTTC. The chain is built from TRBV11-2 and TRBJ2-7; D is uncertain. The V gene's germline CDR1 is SGHAT and CDR2 FQNNGV. The CDR3 has 13 amino acids. V gave up 5 bases and J gave up 2 bases, with 10 bases separating them. Full variable domain (outside the CDR3, taken from reference TRBV11-2 and TRBJ2-7): EAGVAQSPRYKIIEKRQSVAFWCNPISGHATLYWYQQILGQGPKLLIQFQNNGVVDDSQLPKDRFSAERLKGVDSTLKIQPAKLEDSAVYLCASSTGLAYEQYFGPGTRLTVT.

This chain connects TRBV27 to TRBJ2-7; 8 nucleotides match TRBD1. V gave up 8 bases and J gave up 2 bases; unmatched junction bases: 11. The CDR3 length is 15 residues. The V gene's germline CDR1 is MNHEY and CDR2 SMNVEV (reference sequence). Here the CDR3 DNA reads TGTGCCAGCTGGGCACAGGGGGTCCCTCCCTACGAGCAGTACTTC. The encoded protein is CASWAQGVPPYEQYF.

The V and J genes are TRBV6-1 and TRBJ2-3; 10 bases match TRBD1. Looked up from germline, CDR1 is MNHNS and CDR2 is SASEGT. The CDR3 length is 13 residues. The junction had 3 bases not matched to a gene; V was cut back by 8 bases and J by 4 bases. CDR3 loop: CASSTGGPDTQYF. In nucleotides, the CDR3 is TGTGCCAGCTCGACAGGGGGCCCAGATACGCAGTATTTT.

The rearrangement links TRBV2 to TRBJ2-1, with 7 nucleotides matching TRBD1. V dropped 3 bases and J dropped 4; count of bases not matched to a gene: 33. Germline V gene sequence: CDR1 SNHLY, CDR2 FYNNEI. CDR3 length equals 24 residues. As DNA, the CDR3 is TGTGCCAGCAGTGATCCCCACTTGTCGACAGGGAGCGCAGATACTCCCTGGGAATACAATGAGCAGTTCTTC. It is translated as CASSDPHLSTGSADTPWEYNEQFF.

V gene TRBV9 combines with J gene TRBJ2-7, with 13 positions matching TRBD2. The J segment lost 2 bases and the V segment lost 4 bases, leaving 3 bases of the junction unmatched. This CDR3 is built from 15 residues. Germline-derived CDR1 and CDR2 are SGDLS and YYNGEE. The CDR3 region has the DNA TGTGCCAGCAGCCTTGGGACTAGCGGGGCCTACGAGCAGTACTTC. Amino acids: CASSLGTSGAYEQYF.

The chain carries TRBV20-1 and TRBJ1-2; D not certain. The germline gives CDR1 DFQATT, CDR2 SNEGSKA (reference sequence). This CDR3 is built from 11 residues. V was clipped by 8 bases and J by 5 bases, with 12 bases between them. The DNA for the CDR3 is TGCAGTACCTTCAAGGAGTATGGCTACACCTTC. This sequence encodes CSTFKEYGYTF.

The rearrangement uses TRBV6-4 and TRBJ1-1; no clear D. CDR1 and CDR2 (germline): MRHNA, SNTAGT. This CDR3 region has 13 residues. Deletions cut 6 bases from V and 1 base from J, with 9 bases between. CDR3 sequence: CASSAGWNTEAFF. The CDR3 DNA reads TGTGCCAGCAGCGCTGGGTGGAACACTGAAGCTTTCTTT.

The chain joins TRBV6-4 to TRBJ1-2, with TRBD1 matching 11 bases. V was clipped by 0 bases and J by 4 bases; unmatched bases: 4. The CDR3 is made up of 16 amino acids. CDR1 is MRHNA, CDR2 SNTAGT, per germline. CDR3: CASSDSTDRGLYGYTF. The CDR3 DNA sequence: TGTGCCAGCAGTGACTCAACGGACAGGGGGCTCTATGGCTACACCTTC.

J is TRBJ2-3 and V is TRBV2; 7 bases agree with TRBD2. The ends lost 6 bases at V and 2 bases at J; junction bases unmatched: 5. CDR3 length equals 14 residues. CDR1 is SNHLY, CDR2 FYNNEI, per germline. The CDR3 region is CASRPGRATDTQYF. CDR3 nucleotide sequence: TGTGCCAGCAGACCGGGGAGGGCCACAGATACGCAGTATTTT.

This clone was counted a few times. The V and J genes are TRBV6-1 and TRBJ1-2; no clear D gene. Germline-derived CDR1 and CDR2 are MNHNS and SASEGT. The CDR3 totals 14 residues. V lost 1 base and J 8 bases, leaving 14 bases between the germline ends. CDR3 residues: CASSEDGSLGGYTF. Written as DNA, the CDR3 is TGTGCCAGCAGTGAAGACGGTTCACTGGGGGGCTACACCTTC.

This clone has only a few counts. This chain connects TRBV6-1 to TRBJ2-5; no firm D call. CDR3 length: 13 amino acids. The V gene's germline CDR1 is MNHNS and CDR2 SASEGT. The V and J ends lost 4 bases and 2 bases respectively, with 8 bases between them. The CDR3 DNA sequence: TGTGCCAGCAGTGGGGCTGGACAAGAGACCCAGTACTTC. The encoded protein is CASSGAGQETQYF.

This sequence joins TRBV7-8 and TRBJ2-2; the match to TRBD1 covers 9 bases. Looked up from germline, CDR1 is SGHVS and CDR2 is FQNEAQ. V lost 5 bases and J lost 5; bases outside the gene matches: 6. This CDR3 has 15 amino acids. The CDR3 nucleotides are TGTGCCAGCAGCCCAAGGGACAGGGTAACCGGGGAGCTGTTTTTT. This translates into CASSPRDRVTGELFF.

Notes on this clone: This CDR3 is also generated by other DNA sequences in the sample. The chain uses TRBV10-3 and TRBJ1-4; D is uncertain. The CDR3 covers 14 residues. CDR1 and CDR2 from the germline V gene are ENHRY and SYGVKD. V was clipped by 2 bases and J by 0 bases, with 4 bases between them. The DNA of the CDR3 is TGTGCCATCAGTGAGGGGTCAACTAATGAAAAACTGTTTTTT. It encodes CAISEGSTNEKLFF.

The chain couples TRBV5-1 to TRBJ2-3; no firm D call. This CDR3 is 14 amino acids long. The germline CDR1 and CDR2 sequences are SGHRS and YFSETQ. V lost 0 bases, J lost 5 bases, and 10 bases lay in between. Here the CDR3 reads CASSLVRSGDTQYF. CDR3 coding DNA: TGCGCCAGCAGCTTGGTTAGGTCCGGAGATACGCAGTATTTT.

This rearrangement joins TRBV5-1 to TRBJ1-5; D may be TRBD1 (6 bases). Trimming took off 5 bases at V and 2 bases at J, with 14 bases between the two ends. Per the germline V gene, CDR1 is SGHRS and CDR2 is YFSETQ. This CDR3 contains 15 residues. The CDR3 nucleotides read TGCGCCAGCAGGAAACTACCAGGGGGCAATCAGCCCCAGCATTTT. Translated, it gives CASRKLPGGNQPQHF.

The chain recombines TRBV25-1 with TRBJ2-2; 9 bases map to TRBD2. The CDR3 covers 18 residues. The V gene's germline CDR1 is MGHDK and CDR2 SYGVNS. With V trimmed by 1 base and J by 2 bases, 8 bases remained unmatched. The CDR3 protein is CASSEFASGALNTGELFF. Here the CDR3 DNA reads TGTGCCAGCAGTGAATTTGCTAGCGGGGCCTTAAACACCGGGGAGCTGTTTTTT.

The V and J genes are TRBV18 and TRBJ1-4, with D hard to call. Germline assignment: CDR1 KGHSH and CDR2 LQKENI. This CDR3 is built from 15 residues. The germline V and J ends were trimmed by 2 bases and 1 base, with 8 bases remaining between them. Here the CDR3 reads CASSPGEGTNEKLFF. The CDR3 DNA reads TGTGCCAGCTCACCAGGGGAAGGAACTAATGAAAAACTGTTTTTT. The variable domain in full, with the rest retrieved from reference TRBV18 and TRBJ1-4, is NAGVMQNPRHLVRRRGQEARLRCSPMKGHSHVYWYRQLPEEGLKFMVYLQKENIIDESGMPKERFSAEFPKEGPSILRIQQVVRGDSAAYFCASSPGEGTNEKLFFGSGTQLSVL.

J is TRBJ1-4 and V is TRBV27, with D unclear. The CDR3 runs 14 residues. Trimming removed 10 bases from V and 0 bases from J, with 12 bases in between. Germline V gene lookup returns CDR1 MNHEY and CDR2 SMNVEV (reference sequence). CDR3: CATEGPTTNEKLFF. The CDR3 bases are TGTGCCACCGAAGGTCCTACAACTAATGAAAAACTGTTTTTT.

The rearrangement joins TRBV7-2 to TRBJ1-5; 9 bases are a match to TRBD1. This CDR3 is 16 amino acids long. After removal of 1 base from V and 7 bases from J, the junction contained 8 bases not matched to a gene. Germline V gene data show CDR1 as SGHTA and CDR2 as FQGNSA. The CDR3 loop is CASSLGVTGGRQPQHF. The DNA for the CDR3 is TGTGCCAGCAGCTTAGGCGTCACAGGGGGCAGGCAGCCCCAGCATTTT.

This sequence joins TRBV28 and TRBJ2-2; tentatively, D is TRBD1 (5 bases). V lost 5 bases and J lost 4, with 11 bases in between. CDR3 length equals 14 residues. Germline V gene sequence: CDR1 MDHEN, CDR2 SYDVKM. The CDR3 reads CASSPGLSTGELFF. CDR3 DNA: TGTGCCAGCAGTCCAGGGTTAAGCACCGGGGAGCTGTTTTTT.

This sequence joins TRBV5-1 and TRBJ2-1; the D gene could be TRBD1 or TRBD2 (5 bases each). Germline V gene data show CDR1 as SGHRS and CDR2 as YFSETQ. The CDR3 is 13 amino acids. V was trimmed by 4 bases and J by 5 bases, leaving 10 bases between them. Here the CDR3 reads CASSPGAHNEQFF. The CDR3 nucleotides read TGCGCCAGCAGCCCCGGGGCACACAATGAGCAGTTCTTC.

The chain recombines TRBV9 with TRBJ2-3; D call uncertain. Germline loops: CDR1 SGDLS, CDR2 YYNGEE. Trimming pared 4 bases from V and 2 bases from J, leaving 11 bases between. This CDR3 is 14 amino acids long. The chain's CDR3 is CASSTRLTTDTQYF. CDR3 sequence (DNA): TGTGCCAGCAGCACCCGCCTCACCACAGATACGCAGTATTTT.

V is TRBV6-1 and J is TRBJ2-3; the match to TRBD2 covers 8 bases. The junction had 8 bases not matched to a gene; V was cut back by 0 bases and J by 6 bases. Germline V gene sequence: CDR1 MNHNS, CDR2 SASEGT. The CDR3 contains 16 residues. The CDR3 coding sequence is TGTGCCAGCAGTGAAGCGCTTGCTAGCGGGTGGGATACGCAGTATTTT. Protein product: CASSEALASGWDTQYF.

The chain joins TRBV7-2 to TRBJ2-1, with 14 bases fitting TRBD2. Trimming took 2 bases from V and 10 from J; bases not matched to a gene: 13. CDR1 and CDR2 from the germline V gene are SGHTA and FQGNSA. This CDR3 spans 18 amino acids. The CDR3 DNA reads TGTGCCAGCAGCTTATTGGTAAAGGGACTAGCGGGAGACGGAGAGCAGTTCTTC. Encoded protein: CASSLLVKGLAGDGEQFF.

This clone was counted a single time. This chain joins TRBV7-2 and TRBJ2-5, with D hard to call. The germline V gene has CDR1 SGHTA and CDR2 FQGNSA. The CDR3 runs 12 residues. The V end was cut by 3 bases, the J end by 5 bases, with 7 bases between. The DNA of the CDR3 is TGTGCCAGCAGCTTCGCCTGGGAGACCCAGTACTTC. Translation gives CASSFAWETQYF.